This TCR beta chain was sequenced in a study of cytotoxic CD8 clonotypes in ibrutinib-treated CLL. Study-wide context: Mean productive templates were under 260,000; mean productive rearrangements were around 90,000. Study conclusions and caveats: Public clonotypes were rare and shrank or held steady on treatment.

V was cut by 6 bases and J by 0 bases, with 15 bases left in between. The germline V gene has CDR1 SEHNR and CDR2 FQNEAQ (reference sequence). This CDR3 has 15 amino acids. Target depth was 1 in 200,000 to 1 in 1 million T cells, about 10x per clonotype. Only in-frame clones appear in the TCRdb table, and some are missing; sequencing was by immunoSEQ multiplex PCR. Of around 310,000 clones in the sample, about 80% were seen once. This clone has a single count. The target antigen is unknown. The sample here was PBMCs, taken before ibrutinib treatment. The clonotype comes from a human donor with chronic lymphocytic leukemia. V is TRBV7-9 and J is TRBJ2-7; D perhaps matches TRBD1 (5 bases). The CDR3 DNA sequence: TGTGCCAGCAGACCTTGGGGCACTTCCTCCTACGAGCAGTACTTC. Translating it yields CASRPWGTSSYEQYF.